These 4 T cell receptor beta chains were sequenced from one sample in a study of Ad26.COV2.S vaccination and SARS-CoV-2 variants. Data came from immunoSEQ multiplex PCR; TCRdb stores just in-frame clones and leaves some out. The sample carries 300,000 to 400,000 clones, around nine tenths recorded once. As to treatment: around 19 received Ad26.COV2.S at low or high dose, single or two shots; a few received placebo; per-sample allocation not given. Each sample was drawn 63 days after the first injection (of vaccine or placebo). Material: peripheral blood, obtained in a trial of Ad26.COV2.S vaccine versus placebo. These receptors all come from a person aged 18-65 years who received the Ad26.COV2.S COVID-19 vaccine or a placebo.

The J gene is TRBJ2-1, the V gene TRBV7-9; D gene uncertain. The germline gives CDR1 SEHNR, CDR2 FQNEAQ (reference sequence). The CDR3 runs to 14 residues. V was trimmed by 4 bases and J by 8 bases, leaving 15 bases between them. The DNA of the CDR3 is TGTGCCAGCAGCTATGGACCGTCACATGATGAGCAGTTCTTC. Amino acids: CASSYGPSHDEQFF.

The rearrangement joins TRBV27 to TRBJ2-1, with 9 bases identical to TRBD1. The CDR3 runs to 15 residues. CDR1 is MNHEY and CDR2 is SMNVEV in the germline V gene (reference sequence). V shed 6 bases, J shed 8 bases, and the junction held 11 bases outside the gene matches. The DNA of the CDR3 is TGTGCCAGCAGCTCACCGACAGGGGGTAGGGATGAGCAGTTCTTC. It yields the protein CASSSPTGGRDEQFF.

The chain has TRBV10-3 and TRBJ2-3, with 12 positions matching TRBD2. Germline V gene sequence: CDR1 ENHRY, CDR2 SYGVKD. V gave up 6 bases and J gave up 5 bases; unmatched junction bases: 6. CDR3 length: 15 residues. For the CDR3, the DNA is TGTGCCATCAGGTCTAGCGGGGGGGCCCTAGATACGCAGTATTTT. This encodes CAIRSSGGALDTQYF.

This sequence joins TRBV5-6 and TRBJ1-1; 8 nucleotides agree with TRBD1. Germline loops: CDR1 SGHDT, CDR2 YYEEEE. The V segment lost 3 bases and the J segment 1 base; nucleotides outside the gene matches: 2. The length of the CDR3 is 14 residues. The CDR3 DNA reads as TGTGCCAGCAGCTCCGGGACAGGGAACACTGAAGCTTTCTTT. Protein product: CASSSGTGNTEAFF.